This TCR beta chain was identified in a study of T cells after yellow fever vaccination. Study-wide findings and caveats: In post-booster samples, most primary-vaccination clones reappeared (about 97% CD4, 70% to 90% CD8).

About this clonotype itself: Its matching antigen is unknown.

TCRdb reprocessed the 5' RACE reads via MiXCR and lists one record per CDR3 protein. The top ten clones hold roughly 0.9% of a sample with 250,000 or so distinct CDR3 sequences, about 7.1% of them seen once. The CDR3 is made up of 15 amino acids. Trimming left V 6 bases short and J 5 bases short, with 19 bases between. Germline V gene sequence: CDR1 MNHNS, CDR2 SASEGT. This sequence joins TRBV6-1 and TRBJ1-1; D possibly corresponds to TRBD1 (5 bases). The TCR originated in a man aged 25 to 40 who received the YFV17D yellow fever vaccine. This specimen was CD4+ T cells sorted from PBMCs, taken 15 days after the yellow fever booster vaccination. The CDR3 sequence: CASSDPLWGATEAFF. CDR3 nucleotide sequence: TGTGCCAGCAGCGACCCCCTTTGGGGCGCGACTGAAGCTTTCTTT.